These T cell receptor beta chains were read from a single sample in a study of blood T cell repertoires in COVID-19. Profiled with immunoSEQ multiplex PCR; TCRdb holds only in-frame clones, not every one. The table lists some 250,000 clones, more than 75% of them singletons. Source material: peripheral blood. The source is a woman in her twenties or thirties who had recovered from COVID-19. Each CDR3 is given with its conserved first and last residue. Each record gives: CDR3 length, V gene, D gene, J gene, clone size, CDR3 DNA, CDR3 protein. A D gene is named only where the DNA matches it firmly. Not every row has a clone size; where given, it reads once, few, many or a size class.

16	TRBV5-4	TRBD2	TRBJ2-3	NA	TGTGCCAGCAGTCGGGGACTAGCGGGGAGCACAGATACGCAGTATTTT	CASSRGLAGSTDTQYF
15	TRBV6-6	NA	TRBJ2-7	NA	TGTGCCAGCAGTTACCCCCCCCCGGCGCGGGACGAGCAGTACTTC	CASSYPPPARDEQYF
17	TRBV18	NA	TRBJ1-1	NA	TGTGCCAGCTCACCACGGGGTAGGGCAGGGGTAAGCACTGAAGCTTTCTTT	CASSPRGRAGVSTEAFF
16	TRBV7-9	TRBD2	TRBJ2-3	NA	TGTGCCAGCAGAGAACCGGCGGGGGGAATAGCAGATACGCAGTATTTT	CASREPAGGIADTQYF
11	TRBV20-1	TRBD1	TRBJ1-1	NA	TGCAGTGCTCCAGGGGGGCTAGAAGCTTTCTTT	CSAPGGLEAFF
14	TRBV5-1	TRBD1	TRBJ1-2	NA	TGCGCCAGCAGCTACCGGGGACAGGGTTATGGCTACACCTTC	CASSYRGQGYGYTF
16	TRBV9	NA	TRBJ1-4	NA	TGTGCCAGCAGCGTGGAAGGGACTGGGACTAATGAAAAACTGTTTTTT	CASSVEGTGTNEKLFF
14	TRBV7-8	TRBD2	TRBJ2-1	NA	TGTGCCAGCAGTTTAGCGGGGGGGCAACCTGAGCAGTTCTTC	CASSLAGGQPEQFF
17	TRBV7-2	TRBD2	TRBJ2-2	NA	TGTGCCAGCAGCCCCCGGACACTAGCGGAGAACACCGGGGAGCTGTTTTTT	CASSPRTLAENTGELFF
17	TRBV29-1	TRBD2	TRBJ2-1	NA	TGCAGCGTTGAAGATCTTGAGCGGGGGCCTTCCTACAATGAGCAGTTCTTC	CSVEDLERGPSYNEQFF
15	TRBV24-1	TRBD1	TRBJ1-2	NA	TGTGCCACCAGGGGGGACAGAGATCTTGGGTATGGCTACACCTTC	CATRGDRDLGYGYTF
15	TRBV6-2/TRBV6-3	NA	TRBJ2-1	NA	TGTGCCAGCAGTTACTTCGTCGGGGGAAACAATGAGCAGTTCTTC	CASSYFVGGNNEQFF
12	TRBV6-2/TRBV6-3	NA	TRBJ1-2	NA	TGTGCCAGCAGCCCCGACTCCTATGGCTACACCTTC	CASSPDSYGYTF
14	TRBV2	TRBD1	TRBJ1-2	few	TGTGCCAGCAGTGAAGGACAGGGGAACTATGGCTACACCTTC	CASSEGQGNYGYTF
14	TRBV5-1	TRBD1	TRBJ1-4	NA	TGCGCCAGCAGCTCGGGACAGCCTAATGAAAAACTGTTTTTT	CASSSGQPNEKLFF
15	TRBV7-6	TRBD1	TRBJ1-2	NA	TGTGCCAGCAGCCCCGCCGGGACAGCTAACTATGGCTACACCTTC	CASSPAGTANYGYTF
13	TRBV27	NA	TRBJ1-2	NA	TGTGCCAGCAGCCGCCGGGTCGGGTATGGCTACACCTTC	CASSRRVGYGYTF
14	TRBV6-5	TRBD1	TRBJ1-5	NA	TGTGCCAGCAGCGGGACAGTCGTGGGTCAGCCCCAGCATTTT	CASSGTVVGQPQHF
14	TRBV5-1	NA	TRBJ1-1	NA	TGCGCCAGCAGCTTTAATCCAGGGAACACTGAAGCTTTCTTT	CASSFNPGNTEAFF
14	TRBV30	TRBD2	TRBJ2-5	once	TGTGCCTGGAGCGAGGGACTAGCGGCCGAGACCCAGTACTTC	CAWSEGLAAETQYF
13	TRBV4-3	NA	TRBJ2-5	few	TGCGCCAGCAGCCAGATATTGCGAGAGACCCAGTACTTC	CASSQILRETQYF
11	TRBV19	NA	TRBJ1-2	few	TGTGCCAGTATCGCGCACTATGGCTACACCTTC	CASIAHYGYTF
13	TRBV10-3	NA	TRBJ2-3	NA	TGTGCCATCAGTGAGTCCCGAGCAGATACGCAGTATTTT	CAISESRADTQYF
10	TRBV5-1	NA	TRBJ1-2	NA	TGCGCCAGCAGCCCCTATAGCTACACCTTC	CASSPYSYTF
13	TRBV6-5	TRBD1	TRBJ2-3	NA	TGTGCCAGCAGTTGTACAGGGGCAGATACGCAGTATTTT	CASSCTGADTQYF
15	TRBV15	TRBD1	TRBJ1-3	NA	TGTGCCACTGCCGCAGGGGGGAACTCTGGAAACACCATATATTTT	CATAAGGNSGNTIYF
14	TRBV7-8	TRBD1	TRBJ1-3	once	TGTGCCAGCAGCGGGACAGGGCCTGGAAACACCATATATTTT	CASSGTGPGNTIYF
15	TRBV20-1	NA	TRBJ2-1	few	TGCAGTGCTAGTTGGAGTTCCAGGCAGGGCAATGAGCAGTTCTTC	CSASWSSRQGNEQFF
16	TRBV10-1	TRBD1	TRBJ2-7	NA	TGCGCCAGCAGTGGGAGCCGGGACAGGCCTACCTACGAGCAGTACTTC	CASSGSRDRPTYEQYF
17	TRBV27	NA	TRBJ2-7	NA	TGTGCCAGCAGCTCGGAGTGGAACCGGGACACATCCTACGAGCAGTACTTC	CASSSEWNRDTSYEQYF
17	TRBV24-1	TRBD1	TRBJ2-7	NA	TGTGCCACCGTCCCAAGACCCCCGGGACAGGGAACGTACGAGCAGTACTTC	CATVPRPPGQGTYEQYF
15	TRBV5-4	TRBD2	TRBJ2-2	once	TGTGCCAGCAGCTTAGCGGGGCTTCTGGGCGGGGAGCTGTTTTTT	CASSLAGLLGGELFF
16	TRBV19	TRBD1	TRBJ2-3	once	TGTGCCAGTAGGGACAGGGGGCGCGCCTTTGCAGATACGCAGTATTTT	CASRDRGRAFADTQYF
14	TRBV7-6	TRBD1	TRBJ2-1	NA	TGTGCCAGCTCGGGACAGGTCTCCTACAATGAGCAGTTCTTC	CASSGQVSYNEQFF
14	TRBV14	TRBD2	TRBJ2-7	NA	TGTGCCAGCAGCCAAGATAGCGGGTTATACGAGCAGTACTTC	CASSQDSGLYEQYF
15	TRBV7-6	NA	TRBJ2-1	NA	TGTGCCAGCAGCCAGATAGGGGCCTCCTACAATGAGCAGTTCTTC	CASSQIGASYNEQFF
15	TRBV5-1	NA	TRBJ1-6	few	TGCGCCAGCAGCCCACGGACAGCGACTAATTCACCCCTCCACTTT	CASSPRTATNSPLHF
14	TRBV7-3	TRBD2	TRBJ2-5	NA	TGTGCCAGCAGCTTGGGACTAGACCAAGAGACCCAGTACTTC	CASSLGLDQETQYF